Presented here are 30 T cell receptor beta chains from one specimen sequenced in a study of blood T cell repertoires in COVID-19. TCRdb's table, derived via immunoSEQ multiplex PCR, lists solely in-frame clones and lacks some. The sample has roughly 44,000 clones, approximately 90% seen once; the top ten hold approximately 13%. Sequencing was performed on peripheral blood. Every receptor here comes from a man older than 75 with acute or convalescent COVID-19.

This chain joins TRBV29-1 and TRBJ1-1; perhaps TRBD1 as D (6 bases). With 7 bases removed from V and 0 bases from J, the gap between germline ends came to 6 bases. The CDR3 has 11 amino acids. The germline V gene encodes CDR1 SQVTM and CDR2 ANQGSEA. In nucleotides, the CDR3 is TGCAGCGGGACAGTGAACACTGAAGCTTTCTTT. It encodes CSGTVNTEAFF.

This chain connects TRBV5-5 to TRBJ2-2, with TRBD1 identical over 7 bases. Losses at the gene ends were 3 bases for V and 3 bases for J; bases not matched to a gene: 8. There are 16 residues in the CDR3. Germline V gene data show CDR1 as SGHKS and CDR2 as YYEKEE (reference sequence). In DNA form, the CDR3 reads TGTGCCAGCAGCTCCAGAGGGGGCGCGGACACCGGGGAGCTGTTTTTT. This sequence encodes CASSSRGGADTGELFF.

To note about this clone: One junction end disagrees with the germline gene, perhaps due to a read error. The chain has TRBV5-1 and TRBJ1-4, with TRBD1 identical over 9 bases. This CDR3 contains 15 residues. Germline V lookup: CDR1 SGHRS, CDR2 YFSETQ. CDR3 loop: CASSLGTGKTETLFF. Written as DNA, the CDR3 is TGCGCCAGCAGCCTCGGGACAGGGAAGACAGAAACACTGTTTTTT.

The chain recombines TRBV28 with TRBJ2-3; 9 bases are a match to TRBD1. With V trimmed by 5 bases and J by 2 bases, 14 bases remained unmatched. The CDR3 spans 18 residues. Looked up from germline, CDR1 is MDHEN and CDR2 is SYDVKM. CDR3 region: CASSRSGRTGVPTDTQYF. CDR3 in DNA: TGTGCCAGCAGTCGGTCCGGTAGGACAGGGGTCCCCACAGATACGCAGTATTTT.

This chain links TRBV6-5 with TRBJ1-1, with a weak D call TRBD1 (6 bases). The CDR3 spans 14 residues. CDR1 and CDR2 (germline): MNHEY, SVGAGI. V was shortened by 0 bases and J by 4 bases, with 9 bases between the two germline ends. CDR3 DNA: TGTGCCAGCAGTTACTCCCAGGGGATCACTGAAGCTTTCTTT. It yields the protein CASSYSQGITEAFF.

The chain has TRBV2 and TRBJ2-2; TRBD1 might be the D (6 bases). Germline CDR1 and CDR2: SNHLY and FYNNEI. Deletions cut 6 bases from V and 1 base from J, with 12 bases between. This CDR3 contains 15 residues. CDR3 in DNA: TGTGCCAGCAGGAAACAGGGTATGAACACCGGGGAGCTGTTTTTT. This translates into CASRKQGMNTGELFF. Based on the CDR3 plus reference TRBV2 and TRBJ2-2, the full variable domain is EPEVTQTPSHQVTQMGQEVILRCVPISNHLYFYWYRQILGQKVEFLVSFYNNEISEKSEIFDDQFSVERPDGSNFTLKIRSTKLEDSAMYFCASRKQGMNTGELFFGEGSRLTVL.

V and J are TRBV5-1 and TRBJ2-5; 9 bases fit TRBD1. The trim removed 0 bases at V and 3 bases at J, leaving 9 bases unmatched. This CDR3 has 17 residues. Germline CDR1 reads SGHRS; CDR2 reads YFSETQ. As DNA, the CDR3 is TGCGCCAGCAGCTTGGGGATAGGACAGGGGCAGGAAGAGACCCAGTACTTC. Protein: CASSLGIGQGQEETQYF. The full variable domain, with the rest looked up from reference TRBV5-1 and TRBJ2-5, is KAGVTQTPRYLIKTRGQQVTLSCSPISGHRSVSWYQQTPGQGLQFLFEYFSETQRNKGNFPGRFSGRQFSNSRSEMNVSTLELGDSALYLCASSLGIGQGQEETQYFGPGTRLLVL.

This chain connects TRBV12-3 or TRBV12-4 to TRBJ1-2; 7 positions match TRBD1. Trimming cost V 6 bases and J 8 bases; bases outside gene matches: 9. CDR3 length: 13 amino acids. CDR3 bases: TGTGCCAGCAGCTCCACAGGGGTTGGAGGCTACACCTTC. The encoded protein is CASSSTGVGGYTF.

The rearrangement uses TRBV23-1 and TRBJ2-1, with TRBD1 matching 7 bases. TRBV23-1 counts as an open reading frame of uncertain function. V lost 3 bases to trimming and J lost 3 bases; unmatched junction nucleotides: 14. This CDR3 has 18 amino acids. CDR3 nucleotide sequence: TGCGCCAGCAGTCACCCGGGGTTACACAGGGGCTTCTACAATGAGCAGTTCTTC. Translated: CASSHPGLHRGFYNEQFF.

The chain has TRBV28 and TRBJ2-5; no clear D. CDR3 length equals 13 residues. Per germline, CDR1 MDHEN and CDR2 SYDVKM. The V gene lost 3 bases and the J gene lost 1 base, with 6 bases spanning the gap. The chain's CDR3 is CASSFRLQETQYF. CDR3 in DNA: TGTGCCAGCAGTTTTAGACTCCAAGAGACCCAGTACTTC.

The chain employs TRBV3-1 (or the pseudogene TRBV3-2) and TRBJ2-1; no reliable D call. Between the trimmed V and J ends, which lost 0 bases and 0 bases, there was a span of 3 bases. The CDR3 totals 14 residues. Germline-derived CDR1 and CDR2 are LGHDT and YNNKEL (reference sequence). The CDR3 DNA follows: TGTGCCAGCAGCCAAGATCTCTCCTACAATGAGCAGTTCTTC. Encoded protein: CASSQDLSYNEQFF.

The genes are TRBV6-5 and TRBJ1-2, with D perhaps TRBD1 (5 bases). Trimming removed 3 bases at V and 5 bases at J, with 7 bases between. Per the germline V gene, CDR1 is MNHEY and CDR2 is SVGAGI. This CDR3 region has 12 residues. The CDR3: CASSYKGYGYTF. CDR3 in DNA: TGTGCCAGCAGTTATAAGGGGTATGGCTACACCTTC.

The rearrangement uses TRBV6-6 and TRBJ1-1, with 7 bases aligning to TRBD1. This CDR3 has 14 residues. Germline lookup yields CDR1 MNHNY and CDR2 SVGAGI (reference sequence). The V gene end was trimmed by 2 bases and the J gene end by 2 bases; junction bases not matched to a gene: 2. Here the CDR3 DNA reads TGTGCCAGCAGTTACCACAGGGGAAACACTGAAGCTTTCTTT. This sequence encodes CASSYHRGNTEAFF.

This clone was detected only once. V and J are TRBV7-2 and TRBJ2-1; 9 bases match TRBD1. The CDR3 totals 15 residues. V dropped 1 base and J dropped 6; count of bases not matched to a gene: 4. Germline V CDR1 and CDR2: SGHTA, FQGNSA. The CDR3 nucleotides read TGTGCCAGCAGCTTAGAGGGACAGGGTTTCAATGAGCAGTTCTTC. Protein product: CASSLEGQGFNEQFF.

The genes are TRBV19 and TRBJ1-6, with 9 bases matching TRBD1. The germline V gene has CDR1 LNHDA and CDR2 SQIVND (reference sequence). The CDR3 contains 15 residues. The V and J ends lost 7 bases and 9 bases, in that order; junction bases with no gene match: 10. The CDR3 is CASKSPGQGSSPLHF. CDR3 DNA sequence: TGTGCCAGTAAATCACCGGGACAGGGAAGTTCACCCCTCCACTTT. Variable domain in full (rest from reference TRBV19 and TRBJ1-6): DGGITQSPKYLFRKEGQNVTLSCEQNLNHDAMYWYRQDPGQGLRLIYYSQIVNDFQKGDIAEGYSVSREKKESFPLTVTSAQKNPTAFYLCASKSPGQGSSPLHFGNGTRLTVT.

The chain recombines TRBV30 with TRBJ2-7, with 12 bases fitting TRBD2. CDR3 size: 15 residues. Germline V gene data show CDR1 as GTSNPN and CDR2 as SVGIG (reference sequence). V shed 4 bases and J 7 bases; nucleotides not matched to a gene: 11. CDR3: CAWTREGLAGREQYF. The CDR3 DNA follows: TGTGCCTGGACCCGTGAGGGACTAGCGGGTCGGGAGCAGTACTTC.

The count of this clone is one. The genes are TRBV7-2 and TRBJ1-5; 8 positions agree with TRBD1. CDR1 is SGHTA and CDR2 is FQGNSA in the germline V gene. J was trimmed by 4 bases and V by 4 bases; bases with no gene match: 6. The CDR3 covers 15 residues. CDR3 amino acids: CASSWGQVSNQPQHF. CDR3 coding DNA: TGTGCCAGCAGCTGGGGACAGGTCAGTAATCAGCCCCAGCATTTT.

The rearrangement links TRBV10-3 to TRBJ2-7; no clear D. Trimming pared 5 bases from V and 3 bases from J, leaving 14 bases between. Germline CDR1 reads ENHRY; CDR2 reads SYGVKD. The CDR3 has 14 amino acids. The CDR3 coding sequence is TGTGCCATCAGTAGGCAGGCCAGCTTCTACGAGCAGTACTTC. Protein sequence: CAISRQASFYEQYF.

The gene calls are TRBV3-1 (or the pseudogene TRBV3-2) and TRBJ2-1; D ambiguous. This CDR3 is 14 amino acids long. Germline V gene lookup returns CDR1 LGHDT and CDR2 YNNKEL (reference sequence). Trimming took off 0 bases at V and 4 bases at J, with 7 bases between the two ends. CDR3 sequence reads: CASSQEPEYNEQFF. The CDR3 DNA reads as TGTGCCAGCAGCCAAGAGCCGGAGTACAATGAGCAGTTCTTC.

This sequence joins TRBV11-2 and TRBJ2-1; 9 bases line up with TRBD1. There are 17 residues in the CDR3. Germline CDR1 and CDR2: SGHAT and FQNNGV. V dropped 5 bases and J dropped 5; count of bases not matched to a gene: 13. CDR3 in DNA: TGTGCCAGCAGCGCCACCGGGACAGGGATTATTAACAATGAGCAGTTCTTC. Translation gives CASSATGTGIINNEQFF.

The chain links TRBV14 to TRBJ1-6; 10 nucleotides line up with TRBD1. J lost 9 bases, V lost 2 bases, and 4 bases had no gene match. CDR1 and CDR2 (germline): SGHDN, FVKESK. This CDR3 spans 15 amino acids. CDR3 residues: CASSQMGQGFSPLHF. CDR3 bases: TGTGCCAGCAGCCAAATGGGACAGGGGTTTTCACCCCTCCACTTT.

The gene calls are TRBV9 and TRBJ2-5, with 11 bases fitting TRBD1. This CDR3 spans 15 amino acids. The germline V gene encodes CDR1 SGDLS and CDR2 YYNGEE. V was pared by 0 bases and J by 9 bases, with 7 bases of the junction left unmatched. The CDR3 is CASSVVGTGGESQYF. The CDR3 nucleotides are TGTGCCAGCAGCGTAGTTGGGACAGGGGGTGAGTCCCAGTACTTC.

CDR3 in amino acids: CASSSEGRETGELFF. The CDR3 coding sequence is TGCGCCAGCAGCTCCGAGGGGCGGGAGACCGGGGAGCTGTTTTTT. V usage is TRBV5-1 and J usage is TRBJ2-2; 7 bases are a match to TRBD2. The germline gives CDR1 SGHRS, CDR2 YFSETQ. This CDR3 comprises 15 residues. Trimming removed 3 bases from V and 5 bases from J; junction bases left unmatched: 7.

This clone was observed a few times. The CDR3 sequence: CATSRDARDSLVYEQYF. The CDR3 region has the DNA TGTGCCACCAGCAGAGATGCGAGGGACAGTTTGGTCTACGAGCAGTACTTC. The chain uses TRBV15 and TRBJ2-7; 7 nucleotides match TRBD1. CDR1 and CDR2 from the germline V gene are LNHNV and YYDKDF (reference sequence). The junction had 11 bases not matched to a gene; V was cut back by 0 bases and J by 3 bases. CDR3 size: 17 residues. Complete variable domain (other parts from reference TRBV15 and TRBJ2-7): DAMVIQNPRYQVTQFGKPVTLSCSQTLNHNVMYWYQQKSSQAPKLLFHYYDKDFNNEADTPDNFQSRRPNTSFCFLDIRSPGLGDTAMYLCATSRDARDSLVYEQYFGPGTRLTVT.

This clone was recorded a few times. V is TRBV29-1 and J is TRBJ2-7; 7 bases line up with TRBD1. The CDR3 runs to 13 residues. V dropped 4 bases and J dropped 9; count of bases not matched to a gene: 12. Germline V gives CDR1 SQVTM, CDR2 ANQGSEA. CDR3 nucleotide sequence: TGCAGCGTTGCGCCCGACAGGGAAAGGGGGCAGTACTTC. Its translation is CSVAPDRERGQYF.

This clone has just a few counts. The rearrangement joins TRBV19 to TRBJ2-2; D ambiguous. Germline V lookup: CDR1 LNHDA, CDR2 SQIVND (reference sequence). This CDR3 comprises 14 residues. Trimming removed 6 bases at V and 4 bases at J, with 12 bases between. The CDR3 loop is CASSPLAATGELFF. In DNA form, the CDR3 reads TGTGCCAGTAGCCCCTTGGCGGCCACCGGGGAGCTGTTTTTT. The variable domain in full, with the rest retrieved from reference TRBV19 and TRBJ2-2, is DGGITQSPKYLFRKEGQNVTLSCEQNLNHDAMYWYRQDPGQGLRLIYYSQIVNDFQKGDIAEGYSVSREKKESFPLTVTSAQKNPTAFYLCASSPLAATGELFFGEGSRLTVL.

This rearrangement joins TRBV27 to TRBJ2-7; 8 bases line up with TRBD2. The CDR3 length is 14 residues. Germline loops: CDR1 MNHEY, CDR2 SMNVEV (reference sequence). Trimming at V came to 5 bases and at J to 0 bases, leaving 3 bases not matched to a gene. CDR3 residues: CASSTGTSSYEQYF. The CDR3 DNA sequence: TGTGCCAGCAGTACCGGGACTAGCTCCTACGAGCAGTACTTC.

For the CDR3, the DNA is TGTGCCAGCAGCACCCGGACAGGGTCTGCCGGGGAGCTGTTTTTT. Translation: CASSTRTGSAGELFF. The chain combines TRBV9 with TRBJ2-2, with TRBD1 matching 8 bases. Germline CDR1 reads SGDLS; CDR2 reads YYNGEE. The CDR3 is made up of 15 amino acids. V shed 4 bases, J shed 6 bases, and the junction held 8 bases outside the gene matches.

The V call is TRBV11-1, the J call TRBJ2-5; no firm D call. Between the trimmed V and J ends, which lost 2 bases and 5 bases, there was a span of 6 bases. The CDR3 totals 12 residues. The V gene's germline CDR1 is SGHAT and CDR2 FQDESV (reference sequence). The CDR3 is CASSLFRETQYF. Here the CDR3 DNA reads TGTGCCAGCAGCTTATTCAGGGAGACCCAGTACTTC.

The chain recombines TRBV6-5 with TRBJ1-1; D unresolved. CDR1 is MNHEY, CDR2 SVGAGI, per germline. The ends were cut back, 6 bases at V and 11 bases at J, with 13 bases in the middle. The CDR3 is made up of 11 amino acids. The CDR3 spells CASRGLEEAFF. The CDR3 nucleotides read TGTGCCAGCAGGGGGTTGGAGGAGGCTTTCTTT.